The following is a TCR beta chain sequence with its context. The antigen is not known. The data were taken from a study of cytomegalovirus exposure and HLA in healthy donors. From germline, CDR1 is SGDLS and CDR2 YYNGEE. Losses at the gene ends were 3 bases for V and 0 bases for J; bases not matched to a gene: 5. The CDR3 extends over 15 amino acids. The protocol was immunoSEQ multiplex PCR, while the TCRdb copy is restricted to in-frame clones and leaves out a portion. The sample lists 55,000 to 75,000 clones, almost 95% occurring once. Regarding the study as a whole: Confirmation was obtained in vitro that a few CMV-associated chains are specific for CMV antigens. Accounts indicate the classifier identified cytomegalovirus status with strong specificity and sensitivity. The authors enumerated 150 to 200 TCR beta chains as linked to cytomegalovirus.

These donors were members of the 120-subject validation cohort, a group separate from the roughly 700-subject first cohort. The chain combines TRBV9 with TRBJ2-7; 8 bases map to TRBD2. This TCR derives from a man between 18 and 35 years old in good health and CMV-seropositive. Sequencing was performed on PBMCs. CDR3 nucleotide sequence: TGTGCCAGCAGCGCAGCGGGGGAGGCCTCCTACGAGCAGTACTTC. Translated: CASSAAGEASYEQYF.